This T cell receptor beta chain was documented in a study of siplizumab effects on memory and regulatory T cells. As to this clone: What it binds is unknown.

Study outcomes and limitations: In siplizumab cultures, the suppressive function of proliferating Tregs remained unconfirmed. Unstimulated subset assignment was obtained for only a minor fraction of alloreactive clones.

This CDR3 is 17 amino acids long. The V and J ends lost 2 bases and 3 bases, in that order; junction bases with no gene match: 10. Germline CDR1 SGHKS, CDR2 YYEKEE (reference sequence). Around 10^5 TCR templates per sample were assayed. Libraries were prepared by immunoSEQ multiplex PCR; TCRdb keeps only in-frame clonotypes and omits some of them. This table has about 120,000 clones, about 94% appearing once. The V call is TRBV5-5, the J call TRBJ1-4, with TRBD1 matching over 7 bases. The source of this sequence is a human donor in good health. What was sequenced was non-Treg CD4+ T cells sorted from blood. CDR3 amino acids: CASSLEQGLMANEKLFF. In nucleotides, the CDR3 is TGTGCCAGCAGCTTAGAACAGGGGCTAATGGCTAATGAAAAACTGTTTTTT. Looking up the rest from reference TRBV5-5 and TRBJ1-4 gives the full variable domain: DAGVTQSPTHLIKTRGQQVTLRCSPISGHKSVSWYQQVLGQGPQFIFQYYEKEERGRGNFPDRFSARQFPNYSSELNVNALLLGDSALYLCASSLEQGLMANEKLFFGSGTQLSVL.